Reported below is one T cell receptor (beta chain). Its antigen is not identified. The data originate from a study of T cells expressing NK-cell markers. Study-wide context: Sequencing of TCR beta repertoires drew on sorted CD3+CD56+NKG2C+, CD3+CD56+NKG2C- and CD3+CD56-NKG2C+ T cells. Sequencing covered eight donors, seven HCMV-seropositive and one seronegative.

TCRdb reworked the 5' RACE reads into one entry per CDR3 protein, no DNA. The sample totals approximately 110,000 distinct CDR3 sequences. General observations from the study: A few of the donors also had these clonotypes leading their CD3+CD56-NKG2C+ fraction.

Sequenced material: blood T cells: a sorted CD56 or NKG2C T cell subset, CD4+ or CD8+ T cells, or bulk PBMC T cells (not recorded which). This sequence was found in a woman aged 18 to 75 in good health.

CDR3 amino acids: CATSRDLGPEQYF. This rearrangement joins TRBV15 to TRBJ2-7; TCRdb calls TRBD1, which cannot be checked without DNA. The CDR3 covers 13 residues. The germline gives CDR1 LNHNV, CDR2 YYDKDF (reference sequence).